This entry concerns a single T cell receptor beta chain. This sample is drawn from a study of blood T cell repertoires in COVID-19. Study summary: The United States, Italy and Spain supplied acute and convalescent COVID-19 samples.

Clones were sequenced by immunoSEQ multiplex PCR, and TCRdb holds only the in-frame ones, with some missing. Of more than 100,000 clones detected, roughly 84% appear once; the ten largest clones hold 3.5% to 4%. V dropped 5 bases and J dropped 0 bases, with 14 bases sitting between them. This CDR3 spans 15 amino acids. Germline lookup yields CDR1 SGHAT and CDR2 FQNNGV. The source of this sequence is a woman in her twenties or thirties who had recovered from COVID-19. Sequencing was performed on PBMCs or T cells enriched from blood (not recorded which). The V gene is TRBV11-2, the J gene TRBJ2-7, with D maybe TRBD2 (7 bases). The CDR3 loop is CASSPGGGSSYEQYF. CDR3 sequence (DNA): TGTGCCAGCAGCCCGGGCGGGGGCAGCTCCTACGAGCAGTACTTC.